The 28 T cell receptor beta chains below were found in one sample sequenced in a study of blood T cell repertoires in COVID-19. TCRdb keeps only in-frame clones here, not all; method: immunoSEQ multiplex PCR. This table has 250,000 to 350,000 clones, 84% appearing once. What was sequenced was peripheral blood. Receptors were obtained from a person aged 65 to 85 with COVID-19, enrolled during active disease.

The V and J genes are TRBV10-3 and TRBJ1-1; D uncertain. Germline V lookup: CDR1 ENHRY, CDR2 SYGVKD. Trimming took off 10 bases at V and 1 base at J, with 13 bases between the two ends. The CDR3 length is 13 residues. DNA for the CDR3: TGTGCCACCCTTTCTTCCCCGAACACTGAAGCTTTCTTT. Its translation: CATLSSPNTEAFF.

This clone was detected only a few times. The CDR3 here is CASSSTGGGTEAFF. The CDR3, as DNA: TGTGCCAGCAGCTCTACAGGGGGCGGAACTGAAGCTTTCTTT. The chain links TRBV7-3 to TRBJ1-1; 9 nucleotides match TRBD1. Per germline, CDR1 SGHTA and CDR2 FQGTGA. This CDR3 region has 14 residues. Trimming removed 4 bases from V and 5 bases from J; junction bases left unmatched: 5.

The V call is TRBV12-3 or TRBV12-4, the J call TRBJ2-7; tentative D call: TRBD2 (5 bases). Deletions cut 3 bases from V and 7 bases from J, with 13 bases between. The CDR3 is made up of 13 amino acids. CDR3 bases: TGTGCCAGCAGTTTGGCCGGGAAATGGGAGCAGTACTTC. It encodes CASSLAGKWEQYF.

The rearrangement joins TRBV14 to TRBJ2-3; TRBD2 might be the D (6 bases). V lost 1 base and J lost 4, with 12 bases in between. The CDR3 runs 15 residues. Germline CDR1 is SGHDN and CDR2 is FVKESK. The CDR3 here is CASSQVGGTPDTQYF. In DNA form, the CDR3 reads TGTGCCAGCAGCCAAGTAGGCGGGACCCCAGATACGCAGTATTTT.

The chain carries TRBV9 and TRBJ2-1; TRBD2 aligns across 9 bases. Germline V gene data show CDR1 as SGDLS and CDR2 as YYNGEE. This CDR3 contains 17 residues. With 2 bases clipped from V and 1 base from J, the junction kept 7 bases outside the gene matches. The CDR3, as DNA: TGTGCCAGCAGCGTGGTAGCGGGAGCGGGGTCCTACAATGAGCAGTTCTTC. This translates into CASSVVAGAGSYNEQFF.

The V gene is TRBV27, the J gene TRBJ1-2; no clear D gene. The CDR3 consists of 15 residues. V lost 5 bases and J lost 4, with 17 bases in between. Germline V CDR1 and CDR2: MNHEY, SMNVEV (reference sequence). In DNA form, the CDR3 reads TGTGCCAGCAGTCCCTTATTGGGTCAGGCCTATGGCTACACCTTC. The encoded protein is CASSPLLGQAYGYTF.

The chain employs TRBV29-1 and TRBJ2-7, with 9 bases lining up with TRBD1. V trimming: 4 bases; J trimming: 1 base; junction bases outside the gene matches: 2. The CDR3 totals 13 residues. The germline V gene encodes CDR1 SQVTM and CDR2 ANQGSEA. This chain's CDR3 is CSVGTGASYEQYF. The DNA for the CDR3 is TGCAGCGTTGGGACAGGGGCTTCCTACGAGCAGTACTTC.

The chain recombines TRBV6-6 with TRBJ1-2; TRBD1 might be the D (5 bases). The CDR3 totals 12 residues. The germline gives CDR1 MNHNY, CDR2 SVGAGI (reference sequence). With 7 bases removed from V and 8 bases from J, the gap between germline ends came to 14 bases. This chain's CDR3 is CASTGGMGGYTF. The CDR3 DNA sequence: TGTGCCAGCACCGGGGGGATGGGCGGCTACACCTTC.

This chain joins TRBV5-5 and TRBJ1-6, with D unclear. V gave up 2 bases and J gave up 9 bases, with 15 bases separating them. This CDR3 region has 15 residues. Germline lookup yields CDR1 SGHKS and CDR2 YYEKEE (reference sequence). The CDR3 bases are TGTGCCAGCAGCTTTTTGGACGCAGGAGGTTCACCCCTCCACTTT. This translates into CASSFLDAGGSPLHF.

V is TRBV27 and J is TRBJ2-7; 11 bases agree with TRBD1. The germline CDR1 and CDR2 sequences are MNHEY and SMNVEV (reference sequence). J was trimmed by 5 bases and V by 2 bases; bases with no gene match: 8. The CDR3 is made up of 16 amino acids. CDR3 residues: CASSLRRTGGADEQYF. The DNA of the CDR3 is TGTGCCAGCAGTTTAAGGCGGACAGGGGGCGCGGACGAGCAGTACTTC.

The chain employs TRBV5-6 and TRBJ1-1, with D tentatively TRBD1 (5 bases). Trimming took off 1 base at V and 5 bases at J, with 15 bases between the two ends. The CDR3 totals 15 residues. Germline-derived CDR1 and CDR2 are SGHDT and YYEEEE. CDR3 in amino acids: CASSLSGGVATEAFF. The CDR3 DNA follows: TGTGCCAGCAGCTTGTCTGGAGGGGTCGCGACTGAAGCTTTCTTT.

The chain employs TRBV10-3 and TRBJ1-1, with 8 positions matching TRBD1. CDR1 is ENHRY and CDR2 is SYGVKD in the germline V gene. The CDR3 covers 15 residues. Trimming removed 5 bases from V and 6 bases from J; junction bases left unmatched: 11. CDR3 sequence (DNA): TGTGCCATCAGTTTGACAGGGGAGGACAATCCTGAAGCTTTCTTT. Encoded protein: CAISLTGEDNPEAFF.

This chain links TRBV5-5 with TRBJ1-1, with unresolved D. V dropped 2 bases and J dropped 5 bases, with 13 bases sitting between them. Germline loops: CDR1 SGHKS, CDR2 YYEKEE (reference sequence). The CDR3 totals 14 residues. The CDR3 bases are TGTGCCAGCAGCTTTAGAGCTGTGGTTACTGAAGCTTTCTTT. This codes for CASSFRAVVTEAFF.

This chain uses TRBV18 with TRBJ1-4, with 7 bases identical to TRBD1. V lost 5 bases, J lost 6 bases, and 6 bases stayed unmatched. The CDR3 is 14 residues long. From germline, CDR1 is KGHSH and CDR2 LQKENI. CDR3 loop: CASSAGTVYEKLFF. The CDR3 DNA reads TGTGCCAGCTCAGCCGGGACAGTCTATGAAAAACTGTTTTTT. Complete variable domain (other parts from reference TRBV18 and TRBJ1-4): NAGVMQNPRHLVRRRGQEARLRCSPMKGHSHVYWYRQLPEEGLKFMVYLQKENIIDESGMPKERFSAEFPKEGPSILRIQQVVRGDSAAYFCASSAGTVYEKLFFGSGTQLSVL.

J is TRBJ2-5 and V is TRBV29-1; TRBD2 might be the D (5 bases). Germline CDR1 reads SQVTM; CDR2 reads ANQGSEA. V shed 3 bases and J shed 0 bases, with 11 bases lying between them. The CDR3 is made up of 14 amino acids. Here the CDR3 DNA reads TGCAGCGTTGAGCGGGCGCCTCACCAAGAGACCCAGTACTTC. It specifies CSVERAPHQETQYF.

The count of this clone is one. The chain employs TRBV5-4 and TRBJ2-2; 16 nucleotides align to TRBD2. The CDR3 spans 18 residues. Germline CDR1 and CDR2: SGHNT and YYREEE (reference sequence). V dropped 6 bases and J dropped 4; count of bases not matched to a gene: 9. The CDR3 nucleotides read TGTGCCAGCACCCTCGGGACTAGCGGGAGGGTGACCACCGGGGAGCTGTTTTTT. This codes for CASTLGTSGRVTTGELFF.

This chain's CDR3 is CSVEGTGTEAFF. CDR3 nucleotides: TGCAGCGTTGAAGGAACGGGGACTGAAGCTTTCTTT. J is TRBJ1-1 and V is TRBV29-1; D remains ambiguous. In germline, CDR1 is SQVTM, CDR2 ANQGSEA. Trimming pared 1 base from V and 5 bases from J, leaving 8 bases between. This CDR3 spans 12 amino acids.

This rearrangement joins TRBV18 to TRBJ1-1, with D possibly matching TRBD1 (6 bases). The CDR3 is made up of 12 amino acids. Germline values: CDR1 KGHSH, CDR2 LQKENI. V was trimmed by 3 bases and J by 5 bases, leaving 7 bases between them. The CDR3 region is CASSPQGTEAFF. CDR3 bases: TGTGCCAGCTCACCGCAGGGGACTGAAGCTTTCTTT.

The gene calls are TRBV29-1 and TRBJ1-1; TRBD1 might be the D (5 bases). The CDR3 is 11 amino acids. Trimming shortened V by 6 bases and J by 5 bases, and 10 bases separated the two germline ends. Germline V CDR1 and CDR2: SQVTM, ANQGSEA. This CDR3 is CSVAGFTEAFF. Here the CDR3 DNA reads TGCAGCGTGGCAGGGTTTACTGAAGCTTTCTTT.

Here the CDR3 DNA reads TGTGCCAGTAGTATAGATGAAGCAGGAGGCTACACCTTC. Protein sequence: CASSIDEAGGYTF. V is TRBV19 and J is TRBJ1-2; D gene unclear. This CDR3 is 13 amino acids long. Germline V CDR1 and CDR2: LNHDA, SQIVND (reference sequence). V lost 0 bases, J lost 8 bases, and 10 bases lay in between.

The chain combines TRBV3-1 (or the pseudogene TRBV3-2) with TRBJ2-1, with 14 bases matching TRBD2. V lost 4 bases and J lost 9; bases outside the gene matches: 8. Looked up from germline, CDR1 is LGHDT and CDR2 is YNNKEL (reference sequence). The CDR3 covers 16 residues. DNA for the CDR3: TGTGCCAGCAGCCCATTGGGGACTAGCGGGGGTACTGAGCAGTTCTTC. Its translation is CASSPLGTSGGTEQFF.

This chain links TRBV5-8 with TRBJ1-4; 7 bases match TRBD1. The junction had 9 bases not matched to a gene; V was cut back by 4 bases and J by 3 bases. The CDR3 is 16 residues long. CDR1 and CDR2 from the germline V gene are SGHTS and YDEGEE. CDR3 protein: CASSPGTAYPNEKLFF. The CDR3 region has the DNA TGTGCCAGCAGCCCTGGGACAGCCTACCCTAATGAAAAACTGTTTTTT. The variable domain in full, completed from reference TRBV5-8 and TRBJ1-4, reads EAGVTQSPTHLIKTRGQQATLRCSPISGHTSVYWYQQALGLGLQFLLWYDEGEERNRGNFPPRFSGRQFPNYSSELNVNALELEDSALYLCASSPGTAYPNEKLFFGSGTQLSVL.

There are a few counts of this clone. The chain has TRBV12-3 or TRBV12-4 and TRBJ1-4; 7 bases are a match to TRBD1. CDR3 size: 12 residues. V shed 7 bases, J shed 6 bases, and the junction held 2 bases outside the gene matches. The chain's CDR3 is CASTDRDEKLFF. The CDR3 DNA reads TGTGCCAGCACCGACAGGGATGAAAAACTGTTTTTT.

The V call is TRBV7-2, the J call TRBJ2-1; 10 bases line up with TRBD2. Germline lookup yields CDR1 SGHTA and CDR2 FQGNSA. CDR3 length: 15 residues. V lost 0 bases and J lost 6; bases outside the gene matches: 2. CDR3 region: CASSLASGGFNEQFF. Here the CDR3 DNA reads TGTGCCAGCAGCTTAGCTAGCGGGGGGTTCAATGAGCAGTTCTTC.

The chain has TRBV5-1 and TRBJ1-1; no reliable D call. V was cut by 1 base and J by 4 bases, with 8 bases left in between. Germline-derived CDR1 and CDR2 are SGHRS and YFSETQ. The CDR3 loop spans 13 amino acids. CDR3 region: CASSLWRATEAFF. The CDR3 nucleotides read TGCGCCAGCAGCTTGTGGCGGGCCACTGAAGCTTTCTTT.

The chain combines TRBV5-1 with TRBJ2-5; no clear D gene. Germline V gene lookup returns CDR1 SGHRS and CDR2 YFSETQ. The CDR3 totals 16 residues. Trimming stripped 3 bases from V and 5 bases from J, with 20 bases between. The CDR3 bases are TGCGCCAGCAGCTCGGATGGGCAGGTTGGATTGGAGACCCAGTACTTC. It yields the protein CASSSDGQVGLETQYF.

The rearrangement links TRBV7-2 to TRBJ2-5, with a tentative D call TRBD2 (6 bases). Trimming pared 5 bases from V and 0 bases from J, leaving 13 bases between. From germline, CDR1 is SGHTA and CDR2 FQGNSA. The CDR3 has 15 residues. The CDR3 region is CASSMHRDYQETQYF. The CDR3 DNA reads as TGTGCCAGCAGCATGCACCGGGACTACCAAGAGACCCAGTACTTC.

This clone occurred once. The V and J genes are TRBV5-4 and TRBJ1-1; unclear D gene. Trimming shortened V by 2 bases and J by 8 bases, and 13 bases separated the two germline ends. CDR1 is SGHNT and CDR2 is YYREEE in the germline V gene (reference sequence). The CDR3 contains 13 residues. The CDR3 DNA reads as TGTGCCAGCAGCTTTAAGAGGGCCGGCGAAGCTTTCTTT. This codes for CASSFKRAGEAFF.